The T cell receptor beta chain under discussion was sequenced for a study of STAT5B mutations in CD4+ large granular lymphocyte leukemia. The CDR3 consists of 13 residues. Healthy controls were blood donor buffy coats. The survey-level immunoSEQ assay was used. Clones were read by immunoSEQ multiplex PCR, and TCRdb kept only the in-frame ones, dropping some. The profile shows about 40,000 clones, about 88% of them singletons. For this clone: Its specificity is unknown.

Study-wide results and caveats: No patients shared main leukemic clonotypes, though roughly 25% appeared at low frequency elsewhere. TRBV06-family usage was enriched in top patient clones (8/27) versus controls (2/35).

The V gene is TRBV7-5, the J gene TRBJ2-7; the table assigns TRBD2, which was not confirmed against the DNA. TRBV7-5 is labeled a pseudogene. This TCR came from a human donor in good health. The source material was CD4+ T cells from blood buffy coats. CDR3: CARSLVRAIREYF. The CDR3 DNA follows: TGTGCCAGAAGCTTAGTGAGGGCCATTCGAGAGTACTTC.